This T cell receptor beta chain was observed in a study of blood T cell repertoires in COVID-19. About the study: Specimens from acute and convalescent COVID-19 originated in the United States, Italy and Spain. PBMCs, B-cell-depleted T cells, or T cells were the source of the cDNA or gDNA that made up the material.

CDR1 and CDR2 (germline): MNHEY, SMNVEV (reference sequence). V gave up 6 bases and J gave up 1 base, with 16 bases separating them. The CDR3 length is 16 residues. In the authors' methods: Counts of nucleated cells, estimated from reference gene primer amplification, were obtained. Clones were sequenced by immunoSEQ multiplex PCR, and TCRdb holds only the in-frame ones, with some missing. V and J calls and clone size are those listed in that table; D and trimming were worked out from the DNA. The table lists approximately 81,000 clones, about nine tenths of them singletons. Sequencing was performed on peripheral blood. The clonotype comes from a woman in her forties or fifties in a cohort sampled during active COVID-19. V is TRBV27 and J is TRBJ1-3; D perhaps matches TRBD1 (5 bases). The CDR3 bases are TGTGCCAGCAGAGGTGCAGGGCGGGGGTCTGGAAACACCATATATTTT. The encoded protein is CASRGAGRGSGNTIYF.